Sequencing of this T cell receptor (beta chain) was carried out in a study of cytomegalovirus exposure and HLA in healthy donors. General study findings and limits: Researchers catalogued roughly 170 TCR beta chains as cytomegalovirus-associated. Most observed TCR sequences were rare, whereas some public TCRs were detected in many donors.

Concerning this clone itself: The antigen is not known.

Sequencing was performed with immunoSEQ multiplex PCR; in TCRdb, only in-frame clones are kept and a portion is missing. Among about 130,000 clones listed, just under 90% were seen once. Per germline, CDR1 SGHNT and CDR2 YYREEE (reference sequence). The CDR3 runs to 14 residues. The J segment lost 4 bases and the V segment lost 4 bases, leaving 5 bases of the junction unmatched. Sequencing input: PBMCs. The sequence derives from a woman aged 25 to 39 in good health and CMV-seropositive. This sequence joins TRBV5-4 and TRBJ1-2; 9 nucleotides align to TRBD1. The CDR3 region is CASSPTGGIYGYTF. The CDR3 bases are TGTGCCAGCAGCCCAACAGGGGGCATCTATGGCTACACCTTC.